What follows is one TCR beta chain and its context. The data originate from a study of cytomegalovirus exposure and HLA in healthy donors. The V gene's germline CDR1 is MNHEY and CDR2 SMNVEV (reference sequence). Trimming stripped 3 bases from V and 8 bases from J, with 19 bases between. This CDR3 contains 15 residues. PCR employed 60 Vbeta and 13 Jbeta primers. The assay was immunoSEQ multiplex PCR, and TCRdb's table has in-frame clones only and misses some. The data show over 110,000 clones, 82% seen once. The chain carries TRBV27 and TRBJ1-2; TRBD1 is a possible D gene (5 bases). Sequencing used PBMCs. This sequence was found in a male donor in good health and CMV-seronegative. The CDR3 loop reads CASSFTAGPQGGYTF. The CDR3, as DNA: TGTGCCAGCAGTTTCACGGCGGGGCCACAAGGCGGCTACACCTTC.